A selection of T cell receptor beta chains follows, all from one sample in a study of early stage breast cancer tumors. Sequenced by immunoSEQ multiplex PCR; TCRdb stores in-frame clones only, minus some. Here the sample spans 28,000 or so clones, roughly 77% being singletons. Sequencing was carried out using blood. These receptors all come from a person aged 35-55 years with breast cancer. Both conserved end residues are part of each CDR3. Fields, in order: clone size, D gene, V gene, J gene, CDR3 protein, CDR3 DNA. The D gene is left open where the match is weak. Clone size is stated in some rows and not others, as once, few, many or a class when expanded.

few	.	TRBV28	TRBJ1-2	CASSPRQVYGYTF	TGTGCCAGCAGTCCCCGACAGGTCTATGGCTACACCTTC
.	.	TRBV2	TRBJ2-1	CATRGDGGYNEQFF	TGTGCCACTAGGGGTGATGGGGGGTACAATGAGCAGTTCTTC
.	.	TRBV7-2	TRBJ2-3	CASSLGSYTDTQYF	TGTGCCAGCAGCTTGGGCTCGTACACAGATACGCAGTATTTT
few	TRBD1	TRBV19	TRBJ1-4	CASSGSGQGDEKLFF	TGTGCCAGTAGTGGGAGCGGACAGGGGGATGAAAAACTGTTTTTT
.	.	TRBV27	TRBJ1-1	CASSSINRNTEAFF	TGTGCCAGCAGTAGCATAAATAGGAACACTGAAGCTTTCTTT
once	.	TRBV28	TRBJ1-1	CASSFRGGRNTEAFF	TGTGCCAGCAGTTTTAGGGGGGGCAGGAACACTGAAGCTTTCTTT
.	.	TRBV19	TRBJ1-1	CASSDSMNTEAFF	TGTGCCAGTAGTGACAGCATGAACACTGAAGCTTTCTTT
.	TRBD2	TRBV6-1	TRBJ2-5	CASSAGLAGEGETQYF	TGTGCCAGCAGTGCGGGACTAGCGGGAGAAGGAGAGACCCAGTACTTC
.	.	TRBV28	TRBJ1-3	CASDRSSGNTIYF	TGTGCCAGCGATCGGAGCTCTGGAAACACCATATATTTT
.	.	TRBV19	TRBJ1-1	CASSIAESGNTEAFF	TGTGCCAGTAGTATAGCGGAGAGTGGGAACACTGAAGCTTTCTTT
few	.	TRBV7-2	TRBJ1-1	CASSSQGSANTEAFF	TGTGCCAGCAGCTCGCAGGGGTCTGCAAACACTGAAGCTTTCTTT
.	TRBD2	TRBV6-1	TRBJ2-3	CASSRLAGGSDTQYF	TGTGCCAGCAGTAGACTAGCGGGAGGATCAGATACGCAGTATTTT
once	.	TRBV5-5	TRBJ2-2	CASSFEGGQNTGELFF	TGTGCCAGCAGCTTTGAAGGGGGACAGAACACCGGGGAGCTGTTTTTT
.	.	TRBV6-6	TRBJ2-5	CASGIQYQETQYF	TGTGCCTCAGGGATCCAGTACCAAGAGACCCAGTACTTC
once	TRBD1	TRBV6-5	TRBJ2-7	CASSTNRGHEQYF	TGTGCCAGCAGTACAAACAGGGGCCACGAGCAGTACTTC
.	.	TRBV7-9	TRBJ1-1	CATQVMNTEAFF	TGTGCCACACAGGTTATGAACACTGAAGCTTTCTTT
.	.	TRBV2	TRBJ1-2	CASSLDSYGYTF	TGTGCCAGCAGTTTGGACAGCTATGGCTACACCTTC
.	.	TRBV6-5	TRBJ2-1	CASSSLATREQFF	TGTGCCAGCAGTTCCTTGGCGACAAGGGAGCAGTTCTTC
.	.	TRBV19	TRBJ2-2	CASSIGPDTGELFF	TGTGCCAGTAGTATAGGCCCAGACACCGGGGAGCTGTTTTTT
.	TRBD2	TRBV28	TRBJ2-7	CASSFGGSSYEQYF	TGTGCCAGCAGTTTCGGCGGGAGCTCCTACGAGCAGTACTTC
.	TRBD2	TRBV12-5	TRBJ2-5	CASGLGTSGGAQETQYF	TGTGCTAGTGGTTTGGGGACTAGCGGGGGGGCCCAAGAGACCCAGTACTTC
.	TRBD1	TRBV19	TRBJ1-2	CASRHIETGYGYTF	TGTGCCAGTAGACATATTGAGACAGGGTATGGCTACACCTTC
.	.	TRBV20-1	TRBJ2-1	CSARNNEQFF	TGCAGTGCTAGAAACAATGAGCAGTTCTTC
few	TRBD1	TRBV18	TRBJ1-2	CASSPRTGDGYTF	TGTGCCAGCTCACCCCGGACAGGGGATGGCTACACCTTC
.	.	TRBV19	TRBJ2-2	CASSMGASANTGELFF	TGTGCCAGTAGTATGGGGGCCAGCGCGAACACCGGGGAGCTGTTTTTT
.	.	TRBV7-9	TRBJ2-5	CASSSVETQYF	TGTGCCAGCAGCTCCGTGGAGACCCAGTACTTC
.	TRBD2	TRBV10-3	TRBJ2-2	CAIRGTSGRNTGELFF	TGTGCCATCAGGGGGACTAGCGGGAGGAACACCGGGGAGCTGTTTTTT
few	TRBD2	TRBV10-3	TRBJ2-7	CAISEGPGLAGVSVQYF	TGTGCCATCAGTGAGGGACCGGGACTAGCGGGAGTTTCTGTGCAGTACTTC
once	.	TRBV10-3	TRBJ1-1	CAIMMAGGHTEAFF	TGTGCCATCATGATGGCGGGGGGACACACTGAAGCTTTCTTT
.	.	TRBV9	TRBJ1-2	CASRASGGGYTF	TGTGCCAGCAGGGCCTCCGGGGGAGGCTACACCTTC
.	.	TRBV6-5	TRBJ2-1	CASSYLAAQNNEQFF	TGTGCCAGCAGTTACTTAGCGGCTCAGAACAATGAGCAGTTCTTC
.	TRBD1	TRBV27	TRBJ1-2	CASSSSDRAIGDYGYTF	TGTGCCAGCAGTTCGTCGGACAGGGCAATCGGCGACTATGGCTACACCTTC
.	.	TRBV2	TRBJ2-2	CASSEEPPNTGELFF	TGTGCCAGCAGTGAAGAGCCCCCGAACACCGGGGAGCTGTTTTTT
.	.	TRBV10-3	TRBJ1-2	CAISDQGREEGGYTF	TGTGCCATCAGTGATCAAGGCAGGGAGGAGGGAGGCTACACCTTC
.	TRBD2	TRBV29-1	TRBJ2-1	CSVVGGGLAGIRGNEQFF	TGCAGCGTTGTTGGGGGGGGACTAGCGGGCATCCGAGGAAATGAGCAGTTCTTC
once	.	TRBV7-2	TRBJ2-3	CASSSTLSGDTQYF	TGTGCCAGCAGCTCGACCCTGAGCGGTGATACGCAGTATTTT
.	.	TRBV7-8	TRBJ1-5	CASSLLGRRQGYQPQHF	TGTGCCAGCAGCTTACTGGGGCGGCGGCAGGGGTATCAGCCCCAGCATTTT
once	TRBD1	TRBV29-1	TRBJ2-7	CSVGTGWSSYEQYF	TGCAGCGTGGGGACAGGGTGGAGTTCCTACGAGCAGTACTTC
few	TRBD2	TRBV5-1	TRBJ2-1	CASSSIAGPYNEQFF	TGCGCCAGCAGTTCAATAGCGGGGCCTTACAATGAGCAGTTCTTC
.	.	TRBV7-7	TRBJ2-5	CASSRGAEETQYF	TGTGCCAGCAGCCGGGGCGCGGAAGAGACCCAGTACTTC
.	.	TRBV7-9	TRBJ1-2	CASSLARRSNYGYTF	TGTGCCAGCAGCTTGGCGCGAAGATCTAACTATGGCTACACCTTC
once	.	TRBV27	TRBJ1-4	CASKRGVTNEKLFF	TGTGCCAGCAAGAGGGGGGTCACTAATGAAAAACTGTTTTTT
few	.	TRBV2	TRBJ2-6	CASSQERSGANVLTF	TGTGCCAGCAGCCAAGAGCGCTCTGGGGCCAACGTCCTGACTTTC
few	TRBD1	TRBV30	TRBJ2-7	CASRAGGSYEQYF	TGTGCCTCTAGGGCAGGGGGCTCCTACGAGCAGTACTTC
.	.	TRBV29-1	TRBJ2-5	CSVDRGQETQYF	TGCAGCGTTGATCGGGGACAAGAGACCCAGTACTTC
.	.	TRBV11-2	TRBJ2-1	CASSSIVTRDTRQFF	TGTGCCAGCAGCTCGATAGTTACCCGGGACACGAGACAGTTCTTC
few	.	TRBV6-1	TRBJ2-1	CASSERELYNEQFF	TGTGCCAGCAGTGAAAGAGAGCTATACAATGAGCAGTTCTTC
.	TRBD2	TRBV10-1	TRBJ2-3	CASSELAGGPRDTQYF	TGCGCCAGCAGCGAATTAGCGGGAGGGCCAAGAGATACGCAGTATTTT
.	TRBD2	TRBV13	TRBJ2-1	CASSLLRLAINEQFF	TGTGCCAGCAGCTTATTGAGACTAGCAATTAATGAGCAGTTCTTC
large	.	TRBV19	TRBJ1-1	CASSDSNTEAFF	TGTGCCAGTAGCGACTCGAACACTGAAGCTTTCTTT
.	.	TRBV5-8	TRBJ1-2	CASSSTGTHISYGYTF	TGTGCCAGCAGCTCCACCGGGACCCACATATCATATGGCTACACCTTC
few	TRBD2	TRBV6-5	TRBJ2-1	CSSSRGSSYNEQFF	TGCTCCAGCTCTCGCGGGAGCTCCTACAATGAGCAGTTCTTC
.	.	TRBV2	TRBJ2-3	CASSEAWSGDTQYF	TGTGCCAGCAGTGAAGCTTGGTCTGGAGATACGCAGTATTTT
once	TRBD1	TRBV27	TRBJ1-1	CASSSFTGGYTEAFF	TGTGCCAGCAGTTCCTTCACAGGGGGCTACACTGAAGCTTTCTTT
.	.	TRBV12-5	TRBJ1-5	CASGPGEYQPQHF	TGTGCTAGTGGCCCCGGGGAGTACCAGCCCCAGCATTTT
.	.	TRBV21-1	TRBJ1-1	CASSIDARNTEAFF	TGTGCCAGCAGCATAGACGCCCGGAACACTGAAGCTTTCTTT
.	TRBD1	TRBV9	TRBJ2-2	CASSAQGAYGTGELFF	TGTGCCAGCAGCGCCCAGGGGGCTTACGGCACCGGGGAGCTGTTTTTT
few	.	TRBV5-1	TRBJ1-1	CASSYDSMNTEAFF	TGCGCCAGCAGCTATGACAGCATGAACACTGAAGCTTTCTTT
.	TRBD2	TRBV18	TRBJ2-3	CASFPTVLAGGADTQYF	TGTGCCAGCTTCCCAACCGTACTAGCGGGAGGGGCAGATACGCAGTATTTT
.	TRBD1	TRBV10-3	TRBJ1-5	CAISDRDSNQPQHF	TGTGCCATCAGCGACAGGGATAGCAATCAGCCCCAGCATTTT